Shown below are 10 T cell receptor beta chains from a single sample sequenced in a study of molecular identifiers for immune sequencing clone quantification. TCRdb ran MiXCR on the PCR reads and lists one entry per CDR3 protein. Of around 470,000 distinct CDR3 sequences listed, 20% to 25% are singletons. The material sequenced was naive CD8+ T cells from blood, with Jurkat cell RNA spiked in. Subset: FACS-sorted CD8+CD4-CCR7+CD45RA+ naive T cells. These receptors originate from a human donor in good health. Some libraries in this study had Jurkat cell RNA spiked in.

This clonotype was picked up many times. The rearrangement links TRBV4-3 to TRBJ1-5, with 7 bases lining up with TRBD1. The V gene's germline CDR1 is LGHNA and CDR2 YSLEER. The CDR3 totals 16 residues. Trimming cost V 0 bases and J 0 bases; bases outside gene matches: 2. CDR3 sequence reads: CASSQDHRGSNQPQHF. The CDR3 nucleotides read TGCGCCAGCAGCCAAGATCACAGGGGTAGCAATCAGCCCCAGCATTTT.

This clonotype was observed a handful of times. V gene TRBV5-6 combines with J gene TRBJ1-1, with unresolved D. The V gene's germline CDR1 is SGHDT and CDR2 YYEEEE. V was cut by 2 bases and J by 4 bases, with 12 bases left in between. There are 14 residues in the CDR3. CDR3 residues: CASSFSTWGTEAFF. The CDR3 DNA follows: TGTGCCAGCAGCTTTTCCACCTGGGGCACTGAAGCTTTCTTT.

V is TRBV5-5 and J is TRBJ1-1, with D perhaps matching TRBD1 (5 bases). The germline V gene encodes CDR1 SGHKS and CDR2 YYEKEE (reference sequence). Trimming removed 3 bases at V and 8 bases at J, with 14 bases between. The CDR3 is 13 amino acids. The CDR3 here is CASSWGVGLEAFF. CDR3 DNA: TGTGCCAGCAGCTGGGGGGTGGGTTTGGAAGCTTTCTTT.

Many counts were recorded for this clonotype. The chain employs TRBV7-2 and TRBJ2-4; TRBD1 matches 12 bases. Germline V gene data show CDR1 as SGHTA and CDR2 as FQGNSA. V lost 4 bases and J lost 2; bases outside the gene matches: 9. The CDR3 consists of 18 residues. The CDR3 loop is CASSSGTGGPGTKNIQYF. In nucleotides, the CDR3 is TGTGCCAGCAGCTCCGGGACAGGGGGCCCTGGTACCAAAAACATTCAGTACTTC. Filled out from reference TRBV7-2 and TRBJ2-4, the complete variable domain reads GAGVSQSPSNKVTEKGKDVELRCDPISGHTALYWYRQSLGQGLEFLIYFQGNSAPDKSGLPSDRFSAERTGGSVSTLTIQRTQQEDSAVYLCASSSGTGGPGTKNIQYFGAGTRLSVL.

This sequence joins TRBV20-1 and TRBJ2-7, with 15 bases identical to TRBD2. Germline V gives CDR1 DFQATT, CDR2 SNEGSKA (reference sequence). This CDR3 spans 17 amino acids. The trim removed 4 bases at V and 6 bases at J, leaving 13 bases unmatched. In DNA form, the CDR3 reads TGCAGTGCTAAACGCCCGGGACTAGCGGGGGGACCTTGCGAGCAGTACTTC. Translation gives CSAKRPGLAGGPCEQYF.

This clonotype was found a few times. V and J are TRBV12-5 and TRBJ1-3; D not resolved. V shed 3 bases and J shed 0 bases, with 24 bases lying between them. The CDR3 length is 20 residues. Germline V gives CDR1 LGHNT, CDR2 FRNRAP. As DNA, the CDR3 is TGTGCTAGTGGTTTCATACCCGGCCTCGTCTCAGGAGACTCTGGAAACACCATATATTTT. Its translation is CASGFIPGLVSGDSGNTIYF.

This clonotype was recorded at least ten times. J is TRBJ2-2 and V is TRBV7-4; 10 positions match TRBD1. The germline V gene encodes CDR1 SGHVT and CDR2 SQSDAQ. V lost 5 bases, J lost 5 bases, and 26 bases stayed unmatched. The CDR3 is made up of 22 amino acids. The DNA of the CDR3 is TGTGCCAGCAGCCACGGACAGGGGGGCGCTTTGCAGACACGAACTTTAACCGGGGAGCTGTTTTTT. This translates into CASSHGQGGALQTRTLTGELFF.

The chain links TRBV28 to TRBJ2-4, with 10 positions matching TRBD1. This CDR3 is 17 amino acids long. Germline CDR1 reads MDHEN; CDR2 reads SYDVKM. J lost 0 bases, V lost 4 bases, and 6 bases had no gene match. The CDR3 DNA reads TGTGCCAGCAGTTCATCCGGGACAGGGGAAGCCAAAAACATTCAGTACTTC. It codes for CASSSSGTGEAKNIQYF.

The rearrangement joins TRBV5-6 to TRBJ2-7; D is ambiguous. Trimming left V 4 bases short and J 5 bases short, with 19 bases between. This CDR3 is 15 amino acids long. From germline, CDR1 is SGHDT and CDR2 YYEEEE. The CDR3 is CASSAPPRNHHEQYF. The CDR3 nucleotides are TGTGCCAGCAGCGCGCCCCCGCGAAACCACCACGAGCAGTACTTC.

This clonotype came up many times. Written as DNA, the CDR3 is TGTGCCAGCAGCCCACATCAATCGGGGGGCGGTCAGCCCCAGCATTTT. Translated, it gives CASSPHQSGGGQPQHF. The rearrangement links TRBV7-9 to TRBJ1-5; weak D call: TRBD1 (6 bases). Trimming removed 5 bases from V and 6 bases from J, with 20 bases in between. There are 16 residues in the CDR3. CDR1 SEHNR and CDR2 FQNEAQ come from the germline V gene (reference sequence).